This TCR beta chain emerged from a study of blood T cell repertoires in COVID-19. Looking at the study overall: The samples span acute and convalescent COVID-19 from the United States, Italy and Spain. T cells, B-cell-depleted T cells, or PBMCs supplied cDNA or gDNA.

Per the authors' pipeline: From reference gene primer amplification, estimates of nucleated cell counts were derived. Data came from immunoSEQ multiplex PCR; TCRdb stores just in-frame clones and leaves some out. V, J and clone size are taken as reported in that table, and D and trimming were inferred from the DNA itself. In the table there are approximately 400,000 clones, roughly 90% of which are singletons. Germline loops: CDR1 SQVTM, CDR2 ANQGSEA. V lost 6 bases and J lost 4; bases outside the gene matches: 2. This CDR3 has 12 residues. The sequencing input was peripheral blood. The TCR originated in a man aged 35 to 55 with acute or convalescent COVID-19. V and J are TRBV29-1 and TRBJ2-1; 8 bases are a match to TRBD1. The DNA for the CDR3 is TGCAGCGTCGGACAGGGTTACAATGAGCAGTTCTTC. Residues: CSVGQGYNEQFF.